This T cell receptor beta chain emerged from a study of TIL therapy for anti-PD-1-resistant metastatic lung cancer. Study in general: Tumors carried a median 1.5 non-synonymous mutations per megabase.

Sequencing used immunoSEQ v3. Each library reached 1.5 million to 2.5 million read pairs, or about 4.5-6.5 million at deep level. The table came from immunoSEQ multiplex PCR; TCRdb's copy has only in-frame clones and leaves some out. The sample gives 45,000 to 50,000 clones, about two thirds of which show up once; about 6% is in the top ten. Concerning this clone: What it recognizes is unknown.

Findings of the study overall: Patients were highly selected, enriched for treatment-naive, never-smoker and oncogene-addicted cases.

The time point is: pre-treatment sample, taken before nivolumab and TIL therapy. Most excised metastases sampled were pleural nodules or supraclavicular lymph nodes. Patients then received nivolumab; progressors got lymphodepletion, TIL and IL-2. There are 12 residues in the CDR3. Germline V gene sequence: CDR1 SQVTM, CDR2 ANQGSEA. V was pared by 6 bases and J by 8 bases, with 16 bases between. The sequence was collected from a person aged 25-85 years with non-small cell lung cancer. This rearrangement joins TRBV29-1 to TRBJ1-2; D is perhaps TRBD1 (6 bases). Material: tumor tissue, obtained at baseline. The CDR3 loop is CSVGGQGTGYTF. CDR3 sequence (DNA): TGCAGCGTCGGGGGGCAGGGGACCGGCTACACCTTC.